A selection of T cell receptor beta chains follows, all from one sample in a study of OX40 agonist ivuxolimab in advanced cancers. The protocol was immunoSEQ multiplex PCR, while the TCRdb copy is restricted to in-frame clones and leaves out a portion. The table records about 27,000 clones, about 81% of them present only once. This sample comprised CD4+ or CD8+ T cells sorted from blood, obtained in a trial of the OX40 agonist ivuxolimab. These receptors came from an adult with an advanced solid tumor such as melanoma, head and neck, liver or kidney cancer. CDR3s include the opening cysteine and the closing phenylalanine or tryptophan. A D gene is named only where the DNA matches it firmly. Not every row has a clone size; where given, it reads once, few, many or a size class.

d_call | clone_size | j_call | v_call | cdr3_aa | cdr3_nt
TRBD1 | - | TRBJ1-1 | TRBV27 | CASSQIPGQLGTEAFF | TGTGCCAGCAGTCAGATCCCGGGACAGCTGGGCACTGAAGCTTTCTTT
TRBD2 | - | TRBJ2-5 | TRBV7-2 | CASSLAWTSGYQETQYF | TGTGCCAGCAGCTTAGCTTGGACTAGCGGTTACCAAGAGACCCAGTACTTC
- | - | TRBJ1-2 | TRBV9 | CASSPTGTNYGYTF | TGTGCCAGCAGCCCGACCGGGACTAACTATGGCTACACCTTC
- | medium-sized | TRBJ2-1 | TRBV28 | CASSLAGEQFF | TGTGCCAGCAGTTTAGCGGGTGAGCAGTTCTTC
- | - | TRBJ2-7 | TRBV6-1 | CASRGNTYEQYF | TGTGCCAGCAGGGGAAACACCTACGAGCAGTACTTC
- | - | TRBJ1-2 | TRBV14 | CASSLLGSNYGYTF | TGTGCCAGCAGCCTGCTTGGGTCTAACTATGGCTACACCTTC
TRBD2 | once | TRBJ2-7 | TRBV6-1 | CASSEWGLGTIYEQYF | TGTGCCAGCAGTGAATGGGGACTAGGGACGATCTACGAGCAGTACTTC
TRBD1 | - | TRBJ2-7 | TRBV4-3 | CASSQAIGTGGYEQYF | TGCGCCAGCAGCCAAGCGATAGGGACAGGGGGCTACGAGCAGTACTTC
- | medium-sized | TRBJ2-2 | TRBV28 | CASSFQGRRGELFF | TGTGCCAGCAGTTTCCAGGGTAGACGCGGGGAGCTGTTTTTT
TRBD1 | once | TRBJ1-1 | TRBV13 | CASSWRTGAGNTEAFF | TGTGCCAGCAGCTGGCGGACAGGGGCAGGGAACACTGAAGCTTTCTTT
- | - | TRBJ2-2 | TRBV7-2 | CASSLTGTGDTGELFF | TGTGCCAGCAGCTTAACGGGCACCGGGGACACCGGGGAGCTGTTTTTT
TRBD2 | - | TRBJ2-1 | TRBV6-5 | CASSYGRGYNEQFF | TGTGCCAGCAGTTATGGGAGGGGTTACAATGAGCAGTTCTTC
- | - | TRBJ1-1 | TRBV15 | CATSRVMNTEAFF | TGTGCCACCAGCAGAGTAATGAACACTGAAGCTTTCTTT
- | - | TRBJ1-1 | TRBV29-1 | CSARWETEAFF | TGCAGCGCCCGATGGGAAACTGAAGCTTTCTTT
- | - | TRBJ1-6 | TRBV10-3 | CAIRQGSYNSPLHF | TGTGCCATCAGACAGGGTTCCTATAATTCACCCCTCCACTTT
- | - | TRBJ2-7 | TRBV27 | CASSLSPTSLGEQYF | TGTGCCAGCAGCCTATCCCCGACGTCCCTGGGCGAGCAGTACTTC
TRBD2 | - | TRBJ2-5 | TRBV4-3 | CASSQEETSVETQYF | TGCGCCAGCAGCCAAGAGGAGACTAGCGTAGAGACCCAGTACTTC
- | once | TRBJ2-1 | TRBV28 | CATLKRADFYNEQFF | TGTGCCACGCTTAAAAGAGCGGACTTCTACAATGAGCAGTTCTTC
- | once | TRBJ1-5 | TRBV7-6 | CASSLSGNQPQHF | TGTGCCAGCAGCCTCTCGGGCAATCAGCCCCAGCATTTT
TRBD2 | medium-sized | TRBJ2-7 | TRBV7-9 | CASSLLAGDLDEQYF | TGTGCCAGCAGCCTACTAGCGGGAGACCTCGACGAGCAGTACTTC
- | - | TRBJ2-2 | TRBV6-6 | CASSYVASHGELFF | TGTGCCAGCAGTTATGTGGCGAGCCACGGGGAGCTGTTTTTT
- | - | TRBJ1-6 | TRBV27 | CASSLRYNSPLHF | TGTGCCAGCAGTTTACGCTATAATTCACCCCTCCACTTT
- | - | TRBJ2-1 | TRBV4-2 | CASSPSRASVSSYNEQFF | TGTGCCAGCAGCCCCTCTCGCGCTAGCGTCAGCTCCTACAATGAGCAGTTCTTC
- | - | TRBJ2-1 | TRBV7-3 | CASTLWGAKDNEQFF | TGTGCCAGCACTCTATGGGGGGCGAAGGACAATGAGCAGTTCTTC
TRBD1 | once | TRBJ1-3 | TRBV27 | CASGTGPGNTIYF | TGTGCCAGCGGGACAGGCCCTGGAAACACCATATATTTT
TRBD1 | - | TRBJ2-7 | TRBV6-1 | CASRPGQPYEQYF | TGTGCCAGCAGGCCGGGACAGCCCTACGAGCAGTACTTC
TRBD1 | - | TRBJ2-3 | TRBV28 | CASSFNRGPSTDTQYF | TGTGCCAGCAGTTTCAACAGGGGACCTAGCACAGATACGCAGTATTTT
- | - | TRBJ2-7 | TRBV27 | CASSQGEYEQYF | TGTGCCAGCAGTCAAGGGGAATACGAGCAGTACTTC
TRBD2 | - | TRBJ2-1 | TRBV19 | CASARAGGTYNEQFF | TGTGCCAGTGCCCGAGCGGGAGGGACCTACAATGAGCAGTTCTTC
- | - | TRBJ1-5 | TRBV7-7 | CASSYYRHSNQPQHF | TGTGCTAGCAGCTACTACAGGCATAGCAATCAGCCCCAGCATTTT
TRBD2 | - | TRBJ2-7 | TRBV27 | CASSLSSLAGGVEQYF | TGTGCCAGCAGTTTATCGAGCCTAGCGGGGGGGGTCGAGCAGTACTTC
- | - | TRBJ2-2 | TRBV5-1 | CASAPWEGDGGELFF | TGCGCCAGCGCCCCCTGGGAGGGGGATGGCGGGGAGCTGTTTTTT
TRBD2 | - | TRBJ2-3 | TRBV4-2 | CASSLAETSDSTDTQYF | TGTGCCAGCAGCCTCGCTGAAACTAGCGATAGCACAGATACGCAGTATTTT
TRBD1 | - | TRBJ1-1 | TRBV13 | CASSSTGGAQNTEAFF | TGTGCCAGCAGCTCTACAGGGGGCGCCCAGAACACTGAAGCTTTCTTT
TRBD1 | - | TRBJ2-7 | TRBV5-6 | CASSRTDRAYEQYF | TGTGCCAGCAGCCGGACGGACAGGGCGTACGAGCAGTACTTC
- | - | TRBJ2-3 | TRBV15 | CATSRTRTDTQYF | TGTGCCACCAGCAGAACACGAACAGATACGCAGTATTTT
TRBD2 | - | TRBJ2-4 | TRBV28 | CASSMTSGRSLAKNIQYF | TGTGCCAGCAGTATGACTAGCGGGAGATCGCTAGCCAAAAACATTCAGTACTTC
TRBD2 | - | TRBJ2-7 | TRBV7-2 | CASSFSLAPSYEQYF | TGTGCCAGCAGCTTCTCACTAGCGCCGTCCTACGAGCAGTACTTC
TRBD2 | - | TRBJ2-1 | TRBV11-1 | CASSSGLAAYNEQFF | TGTGCCAGCAGCTCTGGGCTAGCGGCCTACAATGAGCAGTTCTTC
- | - | TRBJ2-1 | TRBV9 | CASSDLLVRDEQFF | TGTGCCAGCAGCGATCTACTAGTTAGGGATGAGCAGTTCTTC
- | - | TRBJ1-1 | TRBV5-4 | CASSSSAATRTEAFF | TGTGCCAGCAGCTCGTCAGCGGCAACGAGAACTGAAGCTTTCTTT
- | medium-sized | TRBJ2-7 | TRBV5-1 | CASSLVAGYYEQYF | TGCGCCAGCAGCTTGGTTGCGGGGTACTACGAGCAGTACTTC
TRBD2 | - | TRBJ2-1 | TRBV5-1 | CASSLVASGAYNEQFF | TGCGCCAGCAGCTTGGTTGCTAGCGGAGCTTACAATGAGCAGTTCTTC
- | - | TRBJ2-7 | TRBV7-9 | CASSLVSSHYEQYF | TGTGCCAGCAGCTTAGTATCCAGCCACTACGAGCAGTACTTC
TRBD1 | - | TRBJ1-1 | TRBV2 | CASNHAQGASQNTEAFF | TGTGCCAGCAACCACGCACAGGGGGCCTCCCAGAACACTGAAGCTTTCTTT
- | - | TRBJ1-4 | TRBV9 | CASSVAGAANEKLFF | TGTGCCAGCAGCGTAGCCGGGGCAGCTAATGAAAAACTGTTTTTT
- | - | TRBJ1-5 | TRBV28 | CASSSLRADLSNQPQHF | TGTGCCAGCAGTTCCCTCCGGGCAGACCTTAGCAATCAGCCCCAGCATTTT
TRBD1 | - | TRBJ2-3 | TRBV19 | CASSSVDRGIDTQYF | TGTGCCAGTAGTTCGGTCGACAGGGGAATAGATACGCAGTATTTT
- | - | TRBJ2-7 | TRBV27 | CASGTFSHEQYF | TGTGCCTCTGGGACTTTTTCCCACGAGCAGTACTTC
- | - | TRBJ1-1 | TRBV4-1 | CASSQDPGAVRGEGTEAFF | TGCGCCAGCAGCCAAGATCCCGGAGCAGTACGGGGAGAGGGCACTGAAGCTTTCTTT
- | - | TRBJ2-5 | TRBV5-6 | CASSLRETQYF | TGTGCCAGCAGCTTAAGAGAGACCCAGTACTTC
- | - | TRBJ1-1 | TRBV28 | CAVQTGGTEAFF | TGTGCCGTCCAGACGGGGGGCACTGAAGCTTTCTTT
- | - | TRBJ2-5 | TRBV27 | CASSFGGPQGETQYF | TGTGCCAGCAGTTTCGGAGGTCCGCAGGGGGAGACCCAGTACTTC
- | few | TRBJ2-7 | TRBV5-4 | CASNPVGGEQYF | TGTGCCAGCAACCCCGTGGGGGGCGAGCAGTACTTC
- | - | TRBJ2-3 | TRBV4-1 | CASSQATSTDTQYF | TGCGCCAGCAGCCAGGCCACAAGCACAGATACGCAGTATTTT
- | - | TRBJ2-7 | TRBV5-6 | CASSLTRAETYEQYF | TGTGCCAGCAGCTTGACCCGGGCCGAAACCTACGAGCAGTACTTC